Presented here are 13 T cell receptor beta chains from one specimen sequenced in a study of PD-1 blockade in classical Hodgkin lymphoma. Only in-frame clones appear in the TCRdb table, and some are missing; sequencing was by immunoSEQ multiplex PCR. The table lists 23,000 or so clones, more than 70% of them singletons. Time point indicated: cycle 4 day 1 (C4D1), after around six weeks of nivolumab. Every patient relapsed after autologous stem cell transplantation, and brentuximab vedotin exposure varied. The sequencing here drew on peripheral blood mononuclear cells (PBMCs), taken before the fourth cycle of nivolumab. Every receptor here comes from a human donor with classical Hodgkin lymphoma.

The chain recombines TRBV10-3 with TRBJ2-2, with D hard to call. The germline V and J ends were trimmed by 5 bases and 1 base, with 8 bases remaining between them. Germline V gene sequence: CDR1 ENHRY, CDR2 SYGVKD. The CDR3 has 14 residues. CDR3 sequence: CAISRPGNTGELFF. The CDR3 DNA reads TGTGCCATCAGTAGGCCAGGGAACACCGGGGAGCTGTTTTTT.

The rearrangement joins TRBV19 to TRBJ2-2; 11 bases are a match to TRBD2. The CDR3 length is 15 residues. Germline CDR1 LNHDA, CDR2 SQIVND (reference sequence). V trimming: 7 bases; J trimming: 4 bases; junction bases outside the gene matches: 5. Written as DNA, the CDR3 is TGTGCCAGTAAACTAGCGGGAGTAGTCACCGGGGAGCTGTTTTTT. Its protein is CASKLAGVVTGELFF.

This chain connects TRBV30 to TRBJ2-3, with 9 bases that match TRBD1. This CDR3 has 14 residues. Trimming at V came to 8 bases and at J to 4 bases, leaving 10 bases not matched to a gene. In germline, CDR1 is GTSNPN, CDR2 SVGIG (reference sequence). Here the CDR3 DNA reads TGTGCCCAAACCCGACAGGGGGGGGCAGATACGCAGTATTTT. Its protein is CAQTRQGGADTQYF.

The CDR3 coding sequence is TGTGCCAGTAGTATTTCAGGGGGCCTGGAGACCCAGTACTTC. Protein sequence: CASSISGGLETQYF. The V and J genes are TRBV19 and TRBJ2-5; 8 nucleotides agree with TRBD1. Per the germline V gene, CDR1 is LNHDA and CDR2 is SQIVND (reference sequence). There are 14 residues in the CDR3. J gave up 5 bases and V 3 bases, and 5 bases lay outside the gene matches.

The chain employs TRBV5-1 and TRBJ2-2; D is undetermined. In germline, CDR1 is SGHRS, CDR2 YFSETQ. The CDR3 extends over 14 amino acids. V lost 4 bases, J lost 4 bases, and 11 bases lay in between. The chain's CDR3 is CASSPLMVTGELFF. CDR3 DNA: TGCGCCAGCAGCCCCCTGATGGTCACCGGGGAGCTGTTTTTT.

The CDR3 coding sequence is TGTGCCCTCGGACAGGGAGGGACAGATACGCAGTATTTT. Amino acids: CALGQGGTDTQYF. V usage is TRBV10-3 and J usage is TRBJ2-3; the D gene is possibly TRBD1 (8 bases). This CDR3 region has 13 residues. Germline V CDR1 and CDR2: ENHRY, SYGVKD. Trimming took off 11 bases at V and 3 bases at J, with 15 bases between the two ends.

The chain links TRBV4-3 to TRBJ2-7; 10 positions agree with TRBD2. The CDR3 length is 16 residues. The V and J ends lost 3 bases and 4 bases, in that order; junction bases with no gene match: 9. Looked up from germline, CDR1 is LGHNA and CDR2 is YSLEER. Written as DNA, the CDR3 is TGCGCCAGCAGCCAGGTATCTAGCGGGAGTGGATACGAGCAGTACTTC. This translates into CASSQVSSGSGYEQYF.

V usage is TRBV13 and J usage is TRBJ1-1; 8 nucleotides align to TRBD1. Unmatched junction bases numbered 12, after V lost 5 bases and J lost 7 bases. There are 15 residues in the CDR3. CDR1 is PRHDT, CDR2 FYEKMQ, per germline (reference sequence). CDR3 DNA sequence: TGTGCCAGCAGCCCAACAGGGGGAGGCGGGGTTGAAGCTTTCTTT. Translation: CASSPTGGGGVEAFF.

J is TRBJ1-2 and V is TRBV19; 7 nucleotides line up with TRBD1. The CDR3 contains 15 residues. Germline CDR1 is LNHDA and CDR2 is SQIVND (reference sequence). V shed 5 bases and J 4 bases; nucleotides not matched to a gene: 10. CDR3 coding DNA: TGTGCCAGTAGTCCTGGACAGGCCTCCGGCTATGGCTACACCTTC. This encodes CASSPGQASGYGYTF. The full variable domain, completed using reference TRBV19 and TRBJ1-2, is DGGITQSPKYLFRKEGQNVTLSCEQNLNHDAMYWYRQDPGQGLRLIYYSQIVNDFQKGDIAEGYSVSREKKESFPLTVTSAQKNPTAFYLCASSPGQASGYGYTFGSGTRLTVV.

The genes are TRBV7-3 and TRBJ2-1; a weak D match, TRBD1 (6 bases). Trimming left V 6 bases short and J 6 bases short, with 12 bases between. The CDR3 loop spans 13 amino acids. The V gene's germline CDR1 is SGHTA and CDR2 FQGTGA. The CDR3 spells CASSRTGSNEQFF. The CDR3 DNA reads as TGTGCCAGCAGTCGTACAGGGTCCAATGAGCAGTTCTTC.

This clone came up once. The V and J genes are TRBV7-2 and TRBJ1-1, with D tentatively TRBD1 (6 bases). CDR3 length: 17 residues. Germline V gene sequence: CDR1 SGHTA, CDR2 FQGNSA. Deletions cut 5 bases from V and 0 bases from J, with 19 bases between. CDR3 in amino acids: CASSPIRGGKMNTEAFF. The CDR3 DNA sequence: TGTGCCAGCAGCCCAATTAGGGGGGGCAAGATGAACACTGAAGCTTTCTTT.

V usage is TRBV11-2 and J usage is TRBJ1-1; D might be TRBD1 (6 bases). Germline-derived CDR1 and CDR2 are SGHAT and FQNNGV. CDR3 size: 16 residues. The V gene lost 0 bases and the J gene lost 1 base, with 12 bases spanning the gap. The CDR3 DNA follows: TGTGCCAGCAGCTTAGAACGGACAGTTAGGAACACTGAAGCTTTCTTT. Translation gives CASSLERTVRNTEAFF.

Written as DNA, the CDR3 is TGTGCCAGCAGCAAAGGAGGGCCCCAGACCGAGCAGTACTTC. It yields the protein CASSKGGPQTEQYF. This chain links TRBV21-1 with TRBJ2-7; the listed D gene, TRBD2, was not tested against the DNA. TRBV21-1 is a listed pseudogene. The CDR3 sequence is 14 residues long.